Shown below are 25 T cell receptor beta chains from a single sample sequenced in a study of blood T cell repertoires in COVID-19. Sequenced by immunoSEQ multiplex PCR; TCRdb stores in-frame clones only, minus some. This repertoire shows 60,000 to 90,000 clones, roughly nine tenths found once; its top ten account for roughly 5.3%. The sequenced sample was peripheral blood. These TCRs come from a woman of 80 years or more with active or convalescent COVID-19.

The genes are TRBV5-1 and TRBJ1-4; 7 bases match TRBD1. This CDR3 region has 15 residues. After removal of 5 bases from V and 7 bases from J, the junction contained 11 bases not matched to a gene. CDR1 is SGHRS and CDR2 is YFSETQ in the germline V gene. The CDR3 spells CASSLAGTAGEKLFF. The DNA of the CDR3 is TGCGCCAGCAGTTTAGCGGGGACAGCCGGTGAAAAACTGTTTTTT.

This chain links TRBV24-1 with TRBJ1-2; D possibly corresponds to TRBD1 (5 bases). Germline CDR1 is KGHDR and CDR2 is SFDVKD. This CDR3 region has 12 residues. V lost 5 bases and J 5 bases, leaving 8 bases between the germline ends. Here the CDR3 reads CATSGSGYGYTF. The CDR3 coding sequence is TGTGCCACCAGTGGTTCAGGGTATGGCTACACCTTC.

The gene calls are TRBV7-9 and TRBJ1-1; D not certain. CDR1 is SEHNR, CDR2 FQNEAQ, per germline (reference sequence). Trimming shortened V by 3 bases and J by 3 bases, and 14 bases separated the two germline ends. The CDR3 is 15 residues long. The CDR3 coding sequence is TGTGCCAGCAGCTTGGGCCAAGGATCTGACACTGAAGCTTTCTTT. This codes for CASSLGQGSDTEAFF.

The rearrangement uses TRBV11-2 and TRBJ2-7, with TRBD2 as a possible D gene (6 bases). V was shortened by 1 base and J by 2 bases, with 18 bases between the two germline ends. Germline V lookup: CDR1 SGHAT, CDR2 FQNNGV. The CDR3 loop spans 17 amino acids. DNA for the CDR3: TGTGCCAGCAGCTTAGTGTTGGCGAGCGGAGGGGCCTACGAGCAGTACTTC. Translated: CASSLVLASGGAYEQYF.

The rearrangement links TRBV5-5 to TRBJ1-1; no clear D. CDR1 is SGHKS and CDR2 is YYEKEE in the germline V gene (reference sequence). The CDR3 has 13 amino acids. The V and J ends lost 5 bases and 3 bases respectively, with 11 bases between them. The CDR3 DNA follows: TGTGCCAGCAGTTTAGGGAGTGACACTGAAGCTTTCTTT. Residues: CASSLGSDTEAFF.

The sample holds many counts of this clone. The chain employs TRBV18 and TRBJ1-3, with TRBD1 identical over 8 bases. The CDR3 length is 15 residues. The germline CDR1 and CDR2 sequences are KGHSH and LQKENI. Losses at the gene ends were 3 bases for V and 4 bases for J; bases not matched to a gene: 5. CDR3 coding DNA: TGTGCCAGCTCACCGCAGGGGGCGAAGGGAAACACCATATATTTT. Its protein product is CASSPQGAKGNTIYF.

The chain is built from TRBV10-3 and TRBJ2-1; the match to TRBD1 covers 8 bases. Germline CDR1 reads ENHRY; CDR2 reads SYGVKD. The CDR3 extends over 16 amino acids. V dropped 6 bases and J dropped 2; count of bases not matched to a gene: 9. Written as DNA, the CDR3 is TGTGCCATCAGCTACGCTGACAGGGGCACCTACAATGAGCAGTTCTTC. Protein product: CAISYADRGTYNEQFF.

V usage is TRBV9 and J usage is TRBJ1-1, with D possibly being TRBD1 (5 bases). The CDR3 consists of 15 residues. Germline V gives CDR1 SGDLS, CDR2 YYNGEE. The V end was cut by 3 bases, the J end by 5 bases, with 17 bases between. In DNA, the CDR3 is TGTGCCAGCAGCGGCCGATCGGGGGGTGGGACTGAAGCTTTCTTT. It specifies CASSGRSGGGTEAFF.

The chain links TRBV9 to TRBJ2-7, with 8 positions matching TRBD1. CDR3 length: 14 residues. Unmatched junction bases numbered 3, after V lost 2 bases and J lost 2 bases. Germline V gene lookup returns CDR1 SGDLS and CDR2 YYNGEE. DNA for the CDR3: TGTGCCAGCAGCGTGGCGACAGGGGCCTACGAGCAGTACTTC. Residues: CASSVATGAYEQYF.

This chain uses TRBV5-6 with TRBJ2-5; 13 bases are a match to TRBD2. The junction had 4 bases not matched to a gene; V was cut back by 3 bases and J by 2 bases. The germline V gene has CDR1 SGHDT and CDR2 YYEEEE. This CDR3 has 16 amino acids. The CDR3 DNA sequence: TGTGCCAGCAGCTGGGGACTAGCGGGGCCTCAAGAGACCCAGTACTTC. This gives the protein CASSWGLAGPQETQYF.

The chain has TRBV18 and TRBJ1-4; D is unresolved. CDR1 KGHSH and CDR2 LQKENI come from the germline V gene. The CDR3 is 13 residues long. The ends were cut back, 4 bases at V and 6 bases at J, with 9 bases in the middle. For the CDR3, the DNA is TGTGCCAGCTCACGAGGGCAGGATGAAAAACTGTTTTTT. It encodes CASSRGQDEKLFF.

The chain joins TRBV2 to TRBJ1-2; a weak D match, TRBD1 (5 bases). CDR1 and CDR2 (germline): SNHLY, FYNNEI. The ends were cut back, 6 bases at V and 4 bases at J, with 15 bases in the middle. The CDR3 totals 14 residues. The CDR3 spells CASSTTRGGYGYTF. The CDR3 bases are TGTGCCAGCAGCACGACGCGGGGGGGCTATGGCTACACCTTC.

The chain joins TRBV28 to TRBJ1-4; 10 bases fit TRBD1. The ends lost 8 bases at V and 8 bases at J; junction bases unmatched: 8. This CDR3 has 14 amino acids. Germline lookup yields CDR1 MDHEN and CDR2 SYDVKM. The CDR3 is CASAGGDRGEKLFF. CDR3 in DNA: TGTGCCAGCGCGGGGGGGGACAGGGGCGAAAAACTGTTTTTT.

This clone was seen just once. The CDR3 DNA reads TGTGCCAGCAGCTTACGAAGGGGTGGACAGACTGAAGCTTTCTTT. Translating gives CASSLRRGGQTEAFF. V usage is TRBV7-2 and J usage is TRBJ1-1; the D gene is possibly TRBD1 (6 bases). The CDR3 consists of 15 residues. V lost 2 bases, J lost 5 bases, and 15 bases lay in between. Germline-derived CDR1 and CDR2 are SGHTA and FQGNSA. The full variable domain, rest sourced from reference TRBV7-2 and TRBJ1-1, is GAGVSQSPSNKVTEKGKDVELRCDPISGHTALYWYRQSLGQGLEFLIYFQGNSAPDKSGLPSDRFSAERTGGSVSTLTIQRTQQEDSAVYLCASSLRRGGQTEAFFGQGTRLTVV.

The chain carries TRBV5-1 and TRBJ1-2; 8 positions agree with TRBD1. The CDR3 contains 13 residues. Looked up from germline, CDR1 is SGHRS and CDR2 is YFSETQ. The V segment lost 0 bases and the J segment 6 bases; nucleotides outside the gene matches: 1. The CDR3 coding sequence is TGCGCCAGCAGCTTGGGGACAGGGAATGGCTACACCTTC. Its protein is CASSLGTGNGYTF.

This clone was observed once. The chain uses TRBV9 and TRBJ2-5, with a possible D match to TRBD2 (6 bases). V lost 0 bases to trimming and J lost 2 bases, with 11 bases between them. CDR1 is SGDLS and CDR2 is YYNGEE in the germline V gene. There are 15 residues in the CDR3. The CDR3 region is CASSVGLGPQETQYF. In nucleotides, the CDR3 is TGTGCCAGCAGCGTAGGACTAGGACCGCAAGAGACCCAGTACTTC.

This chain joins TRBV27 and TRBJ1-6, with D maybe TRBD1 (5 bases). CDR1 is MNHEY, CDR2 SMNVEV, per germline (reference sequence). V lost 5 bases and J 3 bases, leaving 11 bases between the germline ends. This CDR3 is built from 15 residues. CDR3 sequence: CASSPFRDYNSPLHF. CDR3 DNA sequence: TGTGCCAGCAGTCCTTTCAGGGACTATAATTCACCCCTCCACTTT.

V is TRBV5-1 and J is TRBJ1-3; 7 nucleotides agree with TRBD1. The CDR3 is 16 amino acids. The germline V gene encodes CDR1 SGHRS and CDR2 YFSETQ. V shed 0 bases, J shed 4 bases, and the junction held 7 bases outside the gene matches. CDR3 nucleotide sequence: TGCGCCAGCAGCTTGGCCGGGACAGTGTACGGAAACACCATATATTTT. Translated, it gives CASSLAGTVYGNTIYF.

The J gene is TRBJ2-7, the V gene TRBV24-1, with D maybe TRBD1 (6 bases). CDR1 is KGHDR, CDR2 SFDVKD, per germline. The CDR3 has 13 residues. V gave up 6 bases and J gave up 3 bases, with 11 bases separating them. CDR3 loop: CATSSDRNYEQYF. Here the CDR3 DNA reads TGTGCCACCAGTAGTGACAGGAACTACGAGCAGTACTTC.

The V gene is TRBV5-4, the J gene TRBJ2-1; D possibly corresponds to TRBD2 (6 bases). The CDR3 extends over 16 amino acids. With 4 bases removed from V and 0 bases from J, the gap between germline ends came to 14 bases. Germline CDR1 reads SGHNT; CDR2 reads YYREEE (reference sequence). Written as DNA, the CDR3 is TGTGCCAGCAGCGGGCGGGACGGGAGCTCCTACAATGAGCAGTTCTTC. It specifies CASSGRDGSSYNEQFF. Filled out from reference TRBV5-4 and TRBJ2-1, the complete variable domain reads ETGVTQSPTHLIKTRGQQVTLRCSSQSGHNTVSWYQQALGQGPQFIFQYYREEENGRGNFPPRFSGLQFPNYSSELNVNALELDDSALYLCASSGRDGSSYNEQFFGPGTRLTVL.

V is TRBV28 and J is TRBJ2-7; D not certain. The V gene lost 2 bases and the J gene lost 0 bases, with 11 bases spanning the gap. CDR1 MDHEN and CDR2 SYDVKM come from the germline V gene. The CDR3 extends over 15 amino acids. This chain's CDR3 is CASSLAGIGSYEQYF. CDR3 in DNA: TGTGCCAGCAGTTTAGCAGGTATAGGCTCCTACGAGCAGTACTTC.

The chain has TRBV10-3 and TRBJ1-2; perhaps TRBD1 as D (5 bases). CDR1 and CDR2 (germline): ENHRY, SYGVKD. Trimming cost V 2 bases and J 7 bases, with 11 bases left between them. CDR3 length equals 13 residues. The chain's CDR3 is CAISEQGDSGYTF. CDR3 nucleotides: TGTGCCATCAGTGAGCAAGGGGATTCTGGCTACACCTTC.

The rearrangement uses TRBV19 and TRBJ2-5; 7 bases agree with TRBD1. V was clipped by 1 base and J by 1 base; unmatched bases: 3. CDR1 and CDR2 (germline): LNHDA, SQIVND (reference sequence). This CDR3 has 15 residues. CDR3 residues: CASSIADRVQETQYF. The DNA for the CDR3 is TGTGCCAGTAGTATAGCCGACAGGGTCCAAGAGACCCAGTACTTC.

In DNA, the CDR3 is TGTGCCAGTAGCGCGCAGGCTAAAGCGGGAGCAGATACGCAGTATTTT. It encodes CASSAQAKAGADTQYF. The chain combines TRBV19 with TRBJ2-3, with 8 bases fitting TRBD2. Germline V CDR1 and CDR2: LNHDA, SQIVND (reference sequence). J gave up 4 bases and V 6 bases, and 12 bases lay outside the gene matches. The CDR3 totals 16 residues.

V is TRBV24-1 and J is TRBJ2-5, with 15 nucleotides matching TRBD2. This CDR3 has 17 residues. J gave up 5 bases and V 3 bases, and 6 bases lay outside the gene matches. Germline CDR1 and CDR2: KGHDR and SFDVKD. The CDR3: CATSDTGLAGGQETQYF. CDR3 coding DNA: TGTGCCACCAGTGATACGGGACTAGCGGGGGGCCAGGAGACCCAGTACTTC.